Listed here is a single T cell receptor beta chain. This clonotype came up many times. It has no known antigen specificity. No base-level quality is on record; no much larger clone is a single base apart. Sequencing used an Illumina NovaSeq 6000. TCR cDNA was synthesized by 5'RACE template switching, through which a universal primer site and unique molecular identifiers were introduced. Priming for cDNA synthesis came from both the TCR alpha and TCR beta constant segments. Library amplification used two PCR steps, and the second PCR step added sample barcodes and sequencing adapters. Sequencing of libraries was done on Illumina HiSeq 2500 (2x100 bp) or NovaSeq (2x150 bp). In the original analysis: Demultiplexing of reads and collapsing into UMI consensus sequences were performed with MIGEC, and V(D)J alignment was carried out with MiXCR. Using edgeR on replicate PBMC samples, clonotypes were called vaccine-responding if FDR was below 0.01 and the log2 fold change was above 5 up to day 15. CD4 or CD8 identity was assigned to each bulk clonotype according to whether the clonotype was present at higher abundance in the sequenced CD4 repertoire or the sequenced CD8 repertoire. TCRdb redid the processing of the public reads, applying fastp at Q25 and MiXCR, and retained in-frame beta chains. Rows with a matching CDR3 protein are joined into one entry that keeps the most common DNA and genes. The V and J calls follow TCRdb's processing rather than the paper's. Across this sample there are 200,000 to 250,000 distinct CDR3 sequences, with approximately 3% seen only once. Under 3.5% of the sample rests with the top ten.

The treatment or condition label for this specimen denotes: live attenuated yellow fever vaccine strain. A standard Ficoll-Paque protocol was used to isolate PBMCs from peripheral blood. Dynabeads CD4 and CD8 positive selection kits were used to isolate CD4 and CD8 T-cell fractions. RNA was extracted with TriZol from bulk PBMCs, CD4 and CD8 fractions, and dextramer-positive and dextramer-negative fractions. These data are taken from a study of T cells after yellow fever vaccination (dated by TCRdb to the late 2010s). Study-wide context: The SMART-Seq v4 Ultra Low Input RNA kit was used to prepare libraries from fractions with low cell numbers. Bulk TCR alpha and beta repertoires were sequenced longitudinally to track T-cell clones before and after primary and booster YFV17D yellow fever vaccination. Two healthy male donors made up the cohort, one aged 18 to 30 years and the other aged 30 to 40 years. Blood was collected at multiple timepoints before and after primary and secondary immunization, and bulk PBMC replicates and cell subsets were isolated.

The paper's findings and limits, for the study overall: Compared with the primary T-cell response, the secondary T-cell response was faster but weaker, reaching its peak on day 5 rather than on day 15. A small fraction of clonotypes appeared in both the CD4 and CD8 compartments, likely as a result of convergent recombination. Computational filtering was needed because FACS-sorted repertoires could contain abundant contaminating clonotypes from the bulk population. Most clones expanded after primary vaccination were re-detected after the booster (just under 97% of CD4 and approximately 88% of CD8), suggesting broad memory maintenance. Because the study included only two donors, the extent to which the findings can be generalized is limited.

CDR1 and CDR2 are drawn from the germline V gene: MGHRA, YSYEKL. V loses 5 bases of germline sequence and J loses 7 bases, and the interval between the two ends is 14 bases. Measured from the cysteine to the phenylalanine, the CDR3 is 13 residues long. The read is trimmed to its CDR3 DNA, 39 bases read in frame from base 1. The receptor was derived from a young man who received the YFV17D yellow fever vaccine. Sequenced material: CD4+ T cells sorted from PBMCs, taken 10 days after the yellow fever booster vaccination. The rearrangement combines TRBV4-1 with TRBJ1-1, with a tentative D gene TRBD1 over 6 matching bases. The DNA sequence is as follows: TGCGCCAGCAGCAAGAGACAGGAGTATGAAGCTTTCTTT. The resulting protein is CASSKRQEYEAFF.